The 32 T cell receptor beta chains below were found in one sample sequenced in a study of shared clonotypes between healthy human individuals. Naive CD8 cells, CD45RO-negative and positively selected for CCR7, excluded terminally differentiated effector memory CD45RA+ cells. Data came from immunoSEQ multiplex PCR; TCRdb stores just in-frame clones and leaves some out. Among roughly 2.1 million clones listed, around 93% were seen once. Source material: naive CD8+ T cells from PBMCs. The origin of the receptors is a man in his late teens or twenties in good health. Some clones in this sample may be carry-over from other donors' samples.

This chain links TRBV29-1 with TRBJ2-3, with D perhaps matching TRBD2 (5 bases). Germline V gives CDR1 SQVTM, CDR2 ANQGSEA. This CDR3 is 12 amino acids long. V lost 5 bases to trimming and J lost 4 bases, with 10 bases between them. In DNA form, the CDR3 reads TGCAGCGTTCGGGAATCTGCAGATACGCAGTATTTT. Its translation is CSVRESADTQYF.

The genes are TRBV28 and TRBJ2-5, with 8 bases that match TRBD1. The CDR3 has 14 residues. From germline, CDR1 is MDHEN and CDR2 SYDVKM. Germline trimming cut 3 bases from V and 5 bases from J; bases unmatched to any gene: 5. CDR3 sequence (DNA): TGTGCCAGCAGTTTTGGCAGGGGGCTGGAGACCCAGTACTTC. It translates to CASSFGRGLETQYF.

This chain links TRBV2 with TRBJ1-2; 7 positions match TRBD1. V lost 2 bases and J lost 6; bases outside the gene matches: 6. The CDR3 runs 14 residues. Germline lookup yields CDR1 SNHLY and CDR2 FYNNEI. CDR3 nucleotides: TGTGCCAGCAGTGAAAGATACGGGACAGATGGCTACACCTTC. Translating it yields CASSERYGTDGYTF. Full variable domain (missing parts from reference TRBV2 and TRBJ1-2): EPEVTQTPSHQVTQMGQEVILRCVPISNHLYFYWYRQILGQKVEFLVSFYNNEISEKSEIFDDQFSVERPDGSNFTLKIRSTKLEDSAMYFCASSERYGTDGYTFGSGTRLTVV.

The CDR3 spells CATGGGRGQPQHF. CDR3 coding DNA: TGTGCCACCGGGGGGGGTCGAGGACAGCCCCAGCATTTT. This sequence joins TRBV15 and TRBJ1-5, with D possibly being TRBD1 (5 bases). V lost 8 bases to trimming and J lost 7 bases, with 15 bases between them. Germline V CDR1 and CDR2: LNHNV, YYDKDF (reference sequence). The CDR3 has 13 residues.

Concerning this clone itself: Other DNA variants within this sample encode the same CDR3. V is TRBV29-1 and J is TRBJ2-7; D is unresolved. Trimming cost V 3 bases and J 4 bases, with 7 bases left between them. Germline-derived CDR1 and CDR2 are SQVTM and ANQGSEA. CDR3 length: 11 amino acids. CDR3 loop: CSVEVAYEQYF. CDR3 coding DNA: TGCAGCGTTGAGGTAGCTTACGAGCAGTACTTC.

The J gene is TRBJ2-1, the V gene TRBV6-1; D uncertain. Germline values: CDR1 MNHNS, CDR2 SASEGT. CDR3 length equals 16 residues. V dropped 2 bases and J dropped 8 bases, with 19 bases sitting between them. CDR3 nucleotide sequence: TGTGCCAGCAGTGAAAATCCCCAACCCCAATACTATGAGCAGTTCTTC. This sequence encodes CASSENPQPQYYEQFF.

This chain connects TRBV4-1 to TRBJ2-7; 7 nucleotides agree with TRBD2. This CDR3 has 13 amino acids. After removal of 4 bases from V and 7 bases from J, the junction contained 7 bases not matched to a gene. Germline-derived CDR1 and CDR2 are MGHRA and YSYEKL. In nucleotides, the CDR3 is TGCGCCAGCAGCCTTGGCCACGGGAGGGAGCAGTACTTC. Protein sequence: CASSLGHGREQYF.

The chain is built from TRBV7-9 and TRBJ1-2; possibly TRBD1 for D (5 bases). This CDR3 spans 11 amino acids. Germline V gene lookup returns CDR1 SEHNR and CDR2 FQNEAQ (reference sequence). The V end was cut by 5 bases, the J end by 8 bases, with 9 bases between. The CDR3 loop is CASSADNGYTF. CDR3 DNA sequence: TGTGCCAGCAGCGCGGACAACGGCTACACCTTC.

J is TRBJ2-5 and V is TRBV27; D not resolved. Trimming pared 5 bases from V and 5 bases from J, leaving 15 bases between. CDR1 is MNHEY, CDR2 SMNVEV, per germline (reference sequence). The CDR3 runs 14 residues. CDR3 bases: TGTGCCAGCAGTCCCTCGCGGTGGATGGAGACCCAGTACTTC. Protein product: CASSPSRWMETQYF.

This clone was detected only once. This chain links TRBV19 with TRBJ1-3; D ambiguous. The CDR3 is 13 amino acids. The germline V gene encodes CDR1 LNHDA and CDR2 SQIVND (reference sequence). V was clipped by 11 bases and J by 1 base, with 12 bases between them. The CDR3 is CASVIRSGNTIYF. As DNA, the CDR3 is TGTGCCTCAGTCATCAGATCTGGAAACACCATATATTTT.

The rearrangement joins TRBV9 to TRBJ2-4; unclear D gene. The CDR3 is 12 residues long. Germline CDR1 is SGDLS and CDR2 is YYNGEE. Trimming took 3 bases from V and 8 from J, leaving 9 bases between them. CDR3 loop: CASSADLYIQYF. In nucleotides, the CDR3 is TGTGCCAGCAGCGCGGATCTATACATTCAGTACTTC.

The rearrangement uses TRBV6-6 and TRBJ2-1; D tentatively fits TRBD1 or TRBD2 (5 bases each). Trimming took off 10 bases at V and 7 bases at J, with 17 bases between the two ends. Germline V CDR1 and CDR2: MNHNY, SVGAGI (reference sequence). The CDR3 consists of 13 residues. CDR3 sequence: CATLGEGWNEQFF. Here the CDR3 DNA reads TGTGCCACCCTGGGGGAAGGCTGGAATGAGCAGTTCTTC.

On this clone itself: Within the sample, other DNA sequences also encode this same CDR3. The V gene is TRBV9, the J gene TRBJ2-7, with 8 nucleotides matching TRBD1. Germline CDR1 and CDR2: SGDLS and YYNGEE. The V and J ends lost 3 bases and 3 bases, in that order; junction bases with no gene match: 5. There are 14 residues in the CDR3. The CDR3 nucleotides read TGTGCCAGCAGCGCTGGACAGGGAGGCTACGAGCAGTACTTC. Amino acid sequence: CASSAGQGGYEQYF.

The chain links TRBV4-1 to TRBJ2-3; D might be TRBD1 (5 bases). Germline CDR1 is MGHRA and CDR2 is YSYEKL. Trimming removed 4 bases at V and 4 bases at J, with 6 bases between. The CDR3 runs to 12 residues. The CDR3 bases are TGCGCCAGCAGCCCCAGGGCAGATACGCAGTATTTT. Translated: CASSPRADTQYF.

This clone was detected only once. Other DNA sequences in the sample encode the same CDR3. This chain joins TRBV27 and TRBJ2-3; the D is unclear. Germline CDR1 MNHEY, CDR2 SMNVEV (reference sequence). The CDR3 runs to 14 residues. With 2 bases removed from V and 1 base from J, the gap between germline ends came to 7 bases. Here the CDR3 reads CASSLRTGTDTQYF. The CDR3 nucleotides read TGTGCCAGCAGTTTACGTACAGGCACAGATACGCAGTATTTT.

The chain is built from TRBV9 and TRBJ1-2, with D unclear. CDR1 is SGDLS and CDR2 is YYNGEE in the germline V gene. Trimming stripped 4 bases from V and 2 bases from J, with 15 bases between. The CDR3 length is 15 residues. In nucleotides, the CDR3 is TGTGCCAGCAGCCCTCGCCTGAATGTCAACTATGGCTACACCTTC. It encodes CASSPRLNVNYGYTF.

The sample holds a few counts of this clone. The genes are TRBV11-2 and TRBJ1-1; D is ambiguous. Germline CDR1 is SGHAT and CDR2 is FQNNGV. The CDR3 is 14 residues long. The ends were cut back, 4 bases at V and 2 bases at J, with 11 bases in the middle. The CDR3 bases are TGTGCCAGCAGCTGGGCGGGCCCCAACACTGAAGCTTTCTTT. Amino acid sequence: CASSWAGPNTEAFF. Filled out from reference TRBV11-2 and TRBJ1-1, the complete variable domain reads EAGVAQSPRYKIIEKRQSVAFWCNPISGHATLYWYQQILGQGPKLLIQFQNNGVVDDSQLPKDRFSAERLKGVDSTLKIQPAKLEDSAVYLCASSWAGPNTEAFFGQGTRLTVV.

V is TRBV11-3 and J is TRBJ2-1; no reliable D call. This CDR3 contains 17 residues. V was pared by 5 bases and J by 3 bases, with 20 bases between. The germline CDR1 and CDR2 sequences are SGHNT and YENEEA. DNA for the CDR3: TGTGCCAGCAGCCCATCTCCGGCGCAATCCTACTACAATGAGCAGTTCTTC. Its protein is CASSPSPAQSYYNEQFF.

The V and J genes are TRBV7-2 and TRBJ2-7; D unresolved. The CDR3 consists of 11 residues. Between the trimmed V and J ends, which lost 5 bases and 2 bases, there was a span of 4 bases. Germline assignment: CDR1 SGHTA and CDR2 FQGNSA. CDR3 DNA sequence: TGTGCCAGCAGCCCGGCCTACGAGCAGTACTTC. Its translation: CASSPAYEQYF.

The rearrangement uses TRBV4-1 and TRBJ1-5; tentatively, D is TRBD1 (5 bases). Looked up from germline, CDR1 is MGHRA and CDR2 is YSYEKL. Trimming pared 3 bases from V and 0 bases from J, leaving 21 bases between. This CDR3 is built from 19 residues. The CDR3 loop is CASSQDPRDGLYSNQPQHF. CDR3 sequence (DNA): TGCGCCAGCAGCCAGGATCCCCGGGACGGCCTATATAGCAATCAGCCCCAGCATTTT.

The V and J genes are TRBV30 and TRBJ2-5; no reliable D call. The closer fit of TRBJ2-7 to the DNA end suggests the J call may be wrong. Germline V gives CDR1 GTSNPN, CDR2 SVGIG (reference sequence). The CDR3 is made up of 12 amino acids. In DNA form, the CDR3 reads TGTGCCTGGAGGCAGATATCCTACGAGCAGTACTTC. It specifies CAWRQISYEQYF.

The chain recombines TRBV7-8 with TRBJ1-4; the D is unclear. Per germline, CDR1 SGHVS and CDR2 FQNEAQ. Trimming pared 3 bases from V and 2 bases from J, leaving 10 bases between. This CDR3 is built from 15 residues. The CDR3 is CASSFGPGTNEKLFF. In DNA form, the CDR3 reads TGTGCCAGCAGCTTTGGCCCCGGCACTAATGAAAAACTGTTTTTT.

The rearrangement uses TRBV27 and TRBJ2-7, with D possibly matching TRBD2 (5 bases). CDR3 length equals 14 residues. The germline V gene has CDR1 MNHEY and CDR2 SMNVEV (reference sequence). V gave up 5 bases and J gave up 0 bases, with 11 bases separating them. CDR3 residues: CASSPRERSYEQYF. CDR3 sequence (DNA): TGTGCCAGCAGTCCTAGGGAGCGCTCCTACGAGCAGTACTTC.

This sequence joins TRBV5-6 and TRBJ2-3; 7 positions match TRBD2. Germline CDR1 and CDR2: SGHDT and YYEEEE. After removal of 3 bases from V and 2 bases from J, the junction contained 6 bases not matched to a gene. The CDR3 is made up of 15 amino acids. CDR3 amino acids: CASSWGGRLTDTQYF. The CDR3 nucleotides are TGTGCCAGCAGCTGGGGGGGACGACTCACAGATACGCAGTATTTT.

The J gene is TRBJ1-1, the V gene TRBV7-3; tentatively, D is TRBD1 (5 bases). The CDR3 totals 15 residues. The V end lost 5 bases, the J end lost 3 bases, and 16 bases lay between the germline ends. Per germline, CDR1 SGHTA and CDR2 FQGTGA. In DNA form, the CDR3 reads TGTGCCAGCAGCCCAAGTAGAAGGGGATACACTGAAGCTTTCTTT. Residues: CASSPSRRGYTEAFF. Combining the CDR3 with reference TRBV7-3 and TRBJ1-1 gives the whole variable domain GAGVSQTPSNKVTEKGKYVELRCDPISGHTALYWYRQSLGQGPEFLIYFQGTGAADDSGLPNDRFFAVRPEGSVSTLKIQRTERGDSAVYLCASSPSRRGYTEAFFGQGTRLTVV.

The V call is TRBV27, the J call TRBJ2-7, with D uncertain. V lost 6 bases and J 3 bases, leaving 15 bases between the germline ends. CDR1 is MNHEY, CDR2 SMNVEV, per germline (reference sequence). The CDR3 has 14 amino acids. CDR3 sequence reads: CASSYQGRLYEQYF. CDR3 nucleotides: TGTGCCAGCAGCTATCAAGGACGCCTCTACGAGCAGTACTTC.

Concerning this clone itself: Possible read error: a much larger clone is one base away. The same CDR3 can be traced to other DNA sequences in this sample. V gene TRBV7-9 combines with J gene TRBJ2-2; D gene unclear. The germline CDR1 and CDR2 sequences are SEHNR and FQNEAQ (reference sequence). The CDR3 runs to 11 residues. Trimming pared 2 bases from V and 8 bases from J, leaving 3 bases between. In DNA form, the CDR3 reads TGTGCCAGCAGCTTAACTGGGGAGCTGTTTTTT. It specifies CASSLTGELFF.

The V and J genes are TRBV28 and TRBJ1-5; D call uncertain. CDR1 and CDR2 from the germline V gene are MDHEN and SYDVKM. Between the trimmed V and J ends, which lost 3 bases and 2 bases, there was a span of 8 bases. The CDR3 is made up of 14 amino acids. DNA for the CDR3: TGTGCCAGCAGTTTTGAGTACGGCAATCAGCCCCAGCATTTT. Translation gives CASSFEYGNQPQHF. Looking up the rest from reference TRBV28 and TRBJ1-5 gives the full variable domain: DVKVTQSSRYLVKRTGEKVFLECVQDMDHENMFWYRQDPGLGLRLIYFSYDVKMKEKGDIPEGYSVSREKKERFSLILESASTNQTSMYLCASSFEYGNQPQHFGDGTRLSIL.

The rearrangement joins TRBV2 to TRBJ2-7, with 9 bases identical to TRBD1. V dropped 3 bases and J dropped 4; count of bases not matched to a gene: 4. The CDR3 sequence is 14 residues long. Germline assignment: CDR1 SNHLY and CDR2 FYNNEI. CDR3 residues: CASSEKQGAYEQYF. The CDR3 nucleotides are TGTGCCAGCAGTGAGAAACAGGGGGCATACGAGCAGTACTTC. The whole variable domain, remainder taken from reference TRBV2 and TRBJ2-7, is EPEVTQTPSHQVTQMGQEVILRCVPISNHLYFYWYRQILGQKVEFLVSFYNNEISEKSEIFDDQFSVERPDGSNFTLKIRSTKLEDSAMYFCASSEKQGAYEQYFGPGTRLTVT.

The CDR3 sequence: CASSLDPGQRPEAFF. The CDR3 DNA sequence: TGCGCCAGCAGCTTGGATCCGGGACAGAGACCTGAAGCTTTCTTT. The V and J genes are TRBV5-1 and TRBJ1-1; 7 nucleotides agree with TRBD1. This CDR3 spans 15 amino acids. V lost 0 bases to trimming and J lost 6 bases; unmatched junction nucleotides: 8. The germline V gene has CDR1 SGHRS and CDR2 YFSETQ.

This rearrangement joins TRBV25-1 to TRBJ2-5, with 8 nucleotides matching TRBD2. Gene TRBJ2-7 matches the end of the DNA better, so the J call may be wrong. This CDR3 contains 13 residues. Germline V gives CDR1 MGHDK, CDR2 SYGVNS. DNA of the CDR3: TGTGCCACCCTAAGCGGGAGAGGCCACGAGCAGTACTTC. This encodes CATLSGRGHEQYF.

This chain connects TRBV2 to TRBJ1-1, with 7 bases matching TRBD1. V trimming: 8 bases; J trimming: 1 base; junction bases outside the gene matches: 10. Germline CDR1 reads SNHLY; CDR2 reads FYNNEI. CDR3 length: 15 amino acids. As DNA, the CDR3 is TGTGCCAGCTCTGACCCCCGGGACAGGAACACTGAAGCTTTCTTT. Translation gives CASSDPRDRNTEAFF.